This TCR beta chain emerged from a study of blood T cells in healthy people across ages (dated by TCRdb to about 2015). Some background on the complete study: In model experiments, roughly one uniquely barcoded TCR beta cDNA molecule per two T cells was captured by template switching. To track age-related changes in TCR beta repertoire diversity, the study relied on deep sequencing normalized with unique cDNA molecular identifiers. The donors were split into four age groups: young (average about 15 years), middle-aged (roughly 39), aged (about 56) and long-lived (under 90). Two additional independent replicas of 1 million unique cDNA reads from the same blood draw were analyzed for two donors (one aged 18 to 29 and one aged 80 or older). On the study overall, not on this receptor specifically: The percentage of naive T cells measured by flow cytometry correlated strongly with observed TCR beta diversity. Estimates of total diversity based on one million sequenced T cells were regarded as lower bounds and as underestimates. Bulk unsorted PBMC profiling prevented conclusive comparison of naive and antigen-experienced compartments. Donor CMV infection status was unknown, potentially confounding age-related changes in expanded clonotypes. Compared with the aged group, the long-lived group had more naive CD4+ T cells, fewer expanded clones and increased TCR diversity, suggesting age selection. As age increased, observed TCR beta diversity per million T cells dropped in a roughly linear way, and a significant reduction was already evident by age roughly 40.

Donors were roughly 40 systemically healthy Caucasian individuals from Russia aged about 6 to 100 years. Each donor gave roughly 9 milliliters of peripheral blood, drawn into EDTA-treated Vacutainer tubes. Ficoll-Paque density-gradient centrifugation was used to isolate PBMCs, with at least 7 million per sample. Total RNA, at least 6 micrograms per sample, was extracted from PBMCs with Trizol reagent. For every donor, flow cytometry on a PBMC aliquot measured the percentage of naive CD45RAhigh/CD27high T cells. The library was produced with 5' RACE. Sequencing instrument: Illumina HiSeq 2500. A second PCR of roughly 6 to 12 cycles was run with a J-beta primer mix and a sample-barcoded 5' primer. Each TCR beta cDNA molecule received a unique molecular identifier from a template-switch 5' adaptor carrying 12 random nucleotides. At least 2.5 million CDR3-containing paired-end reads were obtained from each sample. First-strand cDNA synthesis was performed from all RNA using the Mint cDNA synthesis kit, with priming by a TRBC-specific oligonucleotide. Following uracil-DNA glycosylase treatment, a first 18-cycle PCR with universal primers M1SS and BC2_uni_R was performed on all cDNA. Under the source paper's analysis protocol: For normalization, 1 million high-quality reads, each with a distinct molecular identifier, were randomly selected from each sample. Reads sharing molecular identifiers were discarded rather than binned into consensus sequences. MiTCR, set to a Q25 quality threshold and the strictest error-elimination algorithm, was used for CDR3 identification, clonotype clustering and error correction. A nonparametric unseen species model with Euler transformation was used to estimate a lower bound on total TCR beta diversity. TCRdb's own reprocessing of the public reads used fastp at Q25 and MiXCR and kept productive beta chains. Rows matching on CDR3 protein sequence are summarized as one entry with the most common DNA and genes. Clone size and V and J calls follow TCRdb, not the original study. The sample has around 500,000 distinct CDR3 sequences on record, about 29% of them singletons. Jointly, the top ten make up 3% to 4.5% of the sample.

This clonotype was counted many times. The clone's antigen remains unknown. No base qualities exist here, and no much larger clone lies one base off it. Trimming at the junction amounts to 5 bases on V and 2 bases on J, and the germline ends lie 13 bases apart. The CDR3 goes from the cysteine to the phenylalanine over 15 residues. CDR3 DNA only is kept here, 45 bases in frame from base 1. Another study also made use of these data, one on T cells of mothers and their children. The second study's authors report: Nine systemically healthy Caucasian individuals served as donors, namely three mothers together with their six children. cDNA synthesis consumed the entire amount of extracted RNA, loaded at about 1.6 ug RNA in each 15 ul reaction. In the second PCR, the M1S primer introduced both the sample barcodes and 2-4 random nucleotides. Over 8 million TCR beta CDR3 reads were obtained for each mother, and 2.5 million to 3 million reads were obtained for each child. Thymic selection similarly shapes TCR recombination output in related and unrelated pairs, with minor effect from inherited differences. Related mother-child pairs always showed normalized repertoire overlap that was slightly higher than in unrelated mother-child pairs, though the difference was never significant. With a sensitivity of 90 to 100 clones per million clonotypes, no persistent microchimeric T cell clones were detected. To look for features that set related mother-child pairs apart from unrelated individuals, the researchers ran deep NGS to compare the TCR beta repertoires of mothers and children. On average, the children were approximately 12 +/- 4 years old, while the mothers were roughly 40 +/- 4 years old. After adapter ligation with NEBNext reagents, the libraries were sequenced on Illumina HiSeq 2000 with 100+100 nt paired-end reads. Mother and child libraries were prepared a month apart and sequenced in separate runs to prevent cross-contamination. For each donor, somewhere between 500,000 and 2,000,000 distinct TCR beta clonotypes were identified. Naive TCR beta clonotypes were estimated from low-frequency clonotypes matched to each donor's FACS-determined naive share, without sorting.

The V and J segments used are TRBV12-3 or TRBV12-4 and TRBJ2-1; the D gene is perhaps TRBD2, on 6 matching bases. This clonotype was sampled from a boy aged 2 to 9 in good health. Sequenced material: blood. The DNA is TGTGCCAGCAGTCCCATAGCGGAGGCCTACAATGAGCAGTTCTTC. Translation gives CASSPIAEAYNEQFF.